These 20 T cell receptor beta chains share one sample of origin, sequenced in a study of T-cell reconstitution after alpha-beta-depleted transplantation in children. Unique molecular identifiers were incorporated when the TCRbeta library was constructed. TCRdb independently ran MiXCR on the PCR reads; one entry per CDR3 protein. Of approximately 800,000 distinct CDR3 sequences in the sample, approximately 15% were seen once. Specimen: PBMCs, mostly from graft donor cells, collected 360 days after TCRalphabeta/CD19-depleted stem cell transplant. These receptors were collected from a male patient younger than 18 who had a stem cell transplant for acute lymphoblastic leukemia, so the T cells may come from the graft donor.

This chain uses TRBV9 with TRBJ2-1, with unresolved D. The V end was cut by 3 bases, the J end by 0 bases, with 10 bases between. This CDR3 has 15 amino acids. Germline lookup yields CDR1 SGDLS and CDR2 YYNGEE. As DNA, the CDR3 is TGTGCCAGCAGCGGACCGGAGAGCTCCTACAATGAGCAGTTCTTC. It yields the protein CASSGPESSYNEQFF. The full variable domain, its missing parts supplied by reference TRBV9 and TRBJ2-1, is DSGVTQTPKHLITATGQRVTLRCSPRSGDLSVYWYQQSLDQGLQFLIQYYNGEERAKGNILERFSAQQFPDLHSELNLSSLELGDSALYFCASSGPESSYNEQFFGPGTRLTVL.

The chain has TRBV5-5 and TRBJ1-5; TRBD1 matches 7 bases. Germline V gene lookup returns CDR1 SGHKS and CDR2 YYEKEE (reference sequence). The CDR3 loop spans 17 amino acids. The V segment lost 0 bases and the J segment 3 bases; nucleotides outside the gene matches: 9. In DNA form, the CDR3 reads TGTGCCAGCAGCTTGGAAGAGAGGGGGCTCTACAATCAGCCCCAGCATTTT. Encoded protein: CASSLEERGLYNQPQHF.

This clonotype was counted ten times or more. This sequence joins TRBV14 and TRBJ2-5; TRBD1 matches 8 bases. Germline V gene sequence: CDR1 SGHDN, CDR2 FVKESK. This CDR3 is built from 15 residues. V was clipped by 3 bases and J by 2 bases; unmatched bases: 5. CDR3 nucleotides: TGTGCCAGCAGCCAGTGGGGGACAGGACAAGAGACCCAGTACTTC. Protein product: CASSQWGTGQETQYF.

This clonotype was counted between two and nine times. CDR3 DNA: TGTGCCACCAGCAGAGTAAATCAGGGGACCAATGAGCAGTTCTTC. It yields the protein CATSRVNQGTNEQFF. The V gene is TRBV15, the J gene TRBJ2-1; D may be TRBD1 (6 bases). Trimming took off 1 base at V and 6 bases at J, with 13 bases between the two ends. The germline V gene has CDR1 LNHNV and CDR2 YYDKDF (reference sequence). The CDR3 consists of 15 residues.

The rearrangement joins TRBV7-3 to TRBJ2-3, with D maybe TRBD1 (5 bases). Germline-derived CDR1 and CDR2 are SGHTA and FQGTGA. The CDR3 has 15 amino acids. V was trimmed by 0 bases and J by 8 bases, leaving 15 bases between them. The CDR3 coding sequence is TGTGCCAGCAGCTTAACCCAGGGTCTTTCACCTACGCAGTATTTT. Its translation is CASSLTQGLSPTQYF.

V is TRBV14 and J is TRBJ2-7; TRBD1 agrees at 10 bases. The CDR3 is 20 residues long. CDR1 and CDR2 from the germline V gene are SGHDN and FVKESK. The V gene end was trimmed by 3 bases and the J gene end by 0 bases; junction bases not matched to a gene: 17. CDR3 region: CASSQQFGTGVNWSSYEQYF. The CDR3 DNA follows: TGTGCCAGCAGCCAGCAATTCGGGACAGGGGTGAATTGGAGCTCCTACGAGCAGTACTTC.

V usage is TRBV4-1 and J usage is TRBJ2-1; 9 nucleotides match TRBD2. The CDR3 totals 18 residues. Germline V gives CDR1 MGHRA, CDR2 YSYEKL. V shed 4 bases, J shed 4 bases, and the junction held 14 bases outside the gene matches. CDR3 DNA: TGCGCCAGCAGCCCGCTGCGCGATGGACTAGCGATTTACAATGAGCAGTTCTTC. Its translation is CASSPLRDGLAIYNEQFF.

This sequence joins TRBV4-1 and TRBJ2-5, with 11 bases identical to TRBD1. The CDR3 has 16 residues. Unmatched junction bases numbered 8, after V lost 3 bases and J lost 5 bases. Germline V lookup: CDR1 MGHRA, CDR2 YSYEKL. This CDR3 is CASSQRTGGAGETQYF. CDR3 coding DNA: TGCGCCAGCAGCCAGAGGACAGGGGGCGCGGGGGAGACCCAGTACTTC.

This sequence joins TRBV20-1 and TRBJ2-3; D possibly matches TRBD1 or TRBD2 (6 bases each). Germline CDR1 and CDR2: DFQATT and SNEGSKA (reference sequence). This CDR3 comprises 14 residues. The V end was cut by 5 bases, the J end by 6 bases, with 18 bases between. In DNA form, the CDR3 reads TGCAGTGCTGGTGGGGTGGGGGGCCCGGATACGCAGTATTTT. It specifies CSAGGVGGPDTQYF.

This clonotype was seen at least ten times. The chain employs TRBV7-2 and TRBJ2-4; 7 bases map to TRBD2. The V gene's germline CDR1 is SGHTA and CDR2 FQGNSA. The trim removed 1 base at V and 4 bases at J, leaving 7 bases unmatched. CDR3 length: 16 amino acids. CDR3 nucleotides: TGTGCCAGCAGCTTAGGAGGGTCTAGCGGTAAAAACATTCAGTACTTC. Protein product: CASSLGGSSGKNIQYF.

The chain is built from TRBV7-9 and TRBJ1-1; D is undetermined. CDR3 length: 14 residues. Germline loops: CDR1 SEHNR, CDR2 FQNEAQ (reference sequence). V lost 3 bases to trimming and J lost 0 bases, with 8 bases between them. CDR3 DNA sequence: TGTGCCAGCAGCTTGGCACGTTTGAACACTGAAGCTTTCTTT. This gives the protein CASSLARLNTEAFF.

The genes are TRBV7-2 and TRBJ2-7, with 10 bases lining up with TRBD2. The CDR3 consists of 14 residues. J lost 3 bases, V lost 3 bases, and 2 bases had no gene match. The V gene's germline CDR1 is SGHTA and CDR2 FQGNSA. The CDR3 reads CASSFTSGIYEQYF. In DNA form, the CDR3 reads TGTGCCAGCAGCTTTACTAGCGGGATCTACGAGCAGTACTTC.

This clonotype was counted many times. The chain joins TRBV12-3 or TRBV12-4 to TRBJ1-1; D is unclear. The CDR3 contains 13 residues. V gave up 4 bases and J gave up 3 bases, with 9 bases separating them. The CDR3 spells CASSSRPHTEAFF. The DNA for the CDR3 is TGTGCCAGCAGTTCCCGACCTCACACTGAAGCTTTCTTT.

The V gene is TRBV3-1, the J gene TRBJ1-6, with 7 nucleotides matching TRBD1. The germline gives CDR1 LGHDT, CDR2 YNNKEL (reference sequence). V lost 5 bases and J lost 3; bases outside the gene matches: 4. The length of the CDR3 is 15 residues. The CDR3 is CASSMGQIYNSPLHF. CDR3 nucleotide sequence: TGTGCCAGCAGCATGGGACAGATCTATAATTCACCCCTCCACTTT.

Concerning this clonotype: This CDR3 fails to terminate in the conserved phenylalanine or tryptophan, so it likely reflects a read error. The limits of the CDR3 on the DNA are not certain, so only TCRdb's listed CDR3 is given. The genes are TRBV5-1 and TRBJ2-7; the table's D call TRBD1 went unverified against the DNA. With termini counted, the CDR3 has 10 amino acids. From germline, CDR1 is SGHRS and CDR2 YFSETQ. The chain's CDR3 is CASSLIQGVL.

This clonotype came up a few times. The chain links TRBV5-1 to TRBJ2-1; D gene unclear. The CDR3 sequence is 16 residues long. CDR1 SGHRS and CDR2 YFSETQ come from the germline V gene. The germline V and J ends were trimmed by 2 bases and 1 base, with 13 bases remaining between them. The CDR3 here is CASSLQGPNSYNEQFF. The CDR3 coding sequence is TGCGCCAGCAGCTTACAAGGACCCAATTCCTACAATGAGCAGTTCTTC.

This chain links TRBV3-1 with TRBJ2-2; D perhaps matches TRBD2 (5 bases). The CDR3 covers 14 residues. The V gene's germline CDR1 is LGHDT and CDR2 YNNKEL (reference sequence). The V end was cut by 2 bases, the J end by 4 bases, with 8 bases between. CDR3 nucleotide sequence: TGTGCCAGCAGCCAACTTGGGAGCACCGGGGAGCTGTTTTTT. This translates into CASSQLGSTGELFF.

This clonotype was counted only a few times. This chain uses TRBV30 with TRBJ2-7, with D tentatively TRBD2 (6 bases). The germline V gene has CDR1 GTSNPN and CDR2 SVGIG (reference sequence). The germline V and J ends were trimmed by 2 bases and 6 bases, with 14 bases remaining between them. The CDR3 contains 13 residues. CDR3 DNA sequence: TGTGCCTGGAGTAAGTTGCGGGGTAGCGAGCAGTACTTC. Its protein product is CAWSKLRGSEQYF.

This clonotype was seen ten or more times. The chain couples TRBV6-1 to TRBJ2-2; TRBD1 is a possible D gene (6 bases). From germline, CDR1 is MNHNS and CDR2 SASEGT. V was cut by 5 bases and J by 3 bases, with 16 bases left in between. The CDR3 is made up of 16 amino acids. Here the CDR3 DNA reads TGTGCCAGCAGTCCCGAGGGGGTTGGGGACACCGGGGAGCTGTTTTTT. The encoded protein is CASSPEGVGDTGELFF.

The rearrangement links TRBV29-1 to TRBJ2-1, with D uncertain. CDR1 is SQVTM, CDR2 ANQGSEA, per germline. The CDR3 totals 12 residues. Trimming removed 4 bases at V and 5 bases at J, with 9 bases between. The CDR3 DNA is TGCAGCGTTGCATCTCAAAACAATGAGCAGTTCTTC. Amino acid sequence: CSVASQNNEQFF.